This entry describes one TCR beta chain. Per the study methods: Amplifying reference gene primers gave estimates of nucleated cell counts. TCRdb's table, derived via immunoSEQ multiplex PCR, lists solely in-frame clones and lacks some. V, J and clone size are those of that table, while D and trimming were read from the DNA. Counted here are some 42,000 clones, roughly four fifths occurring once; the ten biggest clones make up 25% to 30%. The data were taken from a study of blood T cell repertoires in COVID-19. In the study overall: Nucleic acid was either cDNA or gDNA, and it came from T cells, B-cell-depleted T cells, or PBMCs.

Germline assignment: CDR1 KGHSH and CDR2 LQKENI. The V gene lost 2 bases and the J gene lost 6 bases, with 13 bases spanning the gap. CDR3 size: 14 residues. The TCR was taken from a woman aged 70-85 years with acute or convalescent COVID-19. Material: peripheral blood. The chain joins TRBV18 to TRBJ1-1, with no clear D. The CDR3 sequence is CASSPEPGSAEAFF. The CDR3 bases are TGTGCCAGCTCACCAGAACCGGGGAGCGCTGAAGCTTTCTTT.